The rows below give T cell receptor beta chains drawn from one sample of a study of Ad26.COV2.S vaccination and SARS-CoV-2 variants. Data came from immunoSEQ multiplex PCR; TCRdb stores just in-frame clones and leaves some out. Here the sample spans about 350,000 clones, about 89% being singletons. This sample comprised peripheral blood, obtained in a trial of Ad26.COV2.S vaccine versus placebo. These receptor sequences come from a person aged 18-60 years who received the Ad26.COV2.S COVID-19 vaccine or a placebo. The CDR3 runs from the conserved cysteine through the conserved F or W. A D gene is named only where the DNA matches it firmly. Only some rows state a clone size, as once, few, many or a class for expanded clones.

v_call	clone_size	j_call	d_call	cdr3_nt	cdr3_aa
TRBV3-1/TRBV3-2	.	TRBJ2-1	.	TGTGCCAGCAGCCAAGATCAAGGCACCTACAATGAGCAGTTCTTC	CASSQDQGTYNEQFF
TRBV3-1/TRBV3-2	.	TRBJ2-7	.	TGTGCCAGCAGCCAAGAGGCCGGCTACGAGCAGTACTTC	CASSQEAGYEQYF
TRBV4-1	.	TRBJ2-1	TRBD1	TGCGCCAGCAGCCAAGATAGGGACAGGGGCTACAATGAGCAGTTCTTC	CASSQDRDRGYNEQFF
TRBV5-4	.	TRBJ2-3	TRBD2	TGTGCCAGCAGCCCCCGGACTAGCGGGACCACAGATACGCAGTATTTT	CASSPRTSGTTDTQYF
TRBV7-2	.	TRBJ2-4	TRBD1	TGTGCCAGCAGCATGACCGGGACAGGGTTGAACATTCAGTACTTC	CASSMTGTGLNIQYF
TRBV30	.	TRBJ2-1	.	TGTGCCTGGAGTGTAAGTCTTACAGCGCGATCGTACAATGAGCAGTTCTTC	CAWSVSLTARSYNEQFF
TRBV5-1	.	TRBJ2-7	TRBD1	TGCGCCAGCAGCTTGGGACAGGGGGCTGTTAAAACCTACGAGCAGTACTTC	CASSLGQGAVKTYEQYF
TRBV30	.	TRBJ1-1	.	TGTGCCTGGGGGAGGACTGCGCTTATGAACACTGAAGCTTTCTTT	CAWGRTALMNTEAFF
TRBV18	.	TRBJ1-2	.	TGTGCCAGCTCACCGGGAACAGACTATGGCTACACCTTC	CASSPGTDYGYTF
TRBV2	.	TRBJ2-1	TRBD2	TGTGCCAGCAGGGGGACTAGCGAAAGCTCCTACAATGAGCAGTTCTTC	CASRGTSESSYNEQFF
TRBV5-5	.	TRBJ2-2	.	TGTGCCAGCAGCTTCTCAGGGGTCGGCACCGGGGAGCTGTTTTTT	CASSFSGVGTGELFF
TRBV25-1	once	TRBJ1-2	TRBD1	TGTGCCAGCAGGGGTATGGGACAGGGGAACTATGGCTACACCTTC	CASRGMGQGNYGYTF
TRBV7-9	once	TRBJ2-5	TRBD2	TGTGCCAGCAGCTCGGGAGGGCCGAACCCCCAAGAGACCCAGTACTTC	CASSSGGPNPQETQYF
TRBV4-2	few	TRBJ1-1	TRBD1	TGTGCCAGCAGCCAAGAGACCAGGGGGACTGAAGCTTTCTTT	CASSQETRGTEAFF
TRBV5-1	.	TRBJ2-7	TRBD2	TGCGCCAGCGGTGAGCTAGCGGAGGGAGAGCAGTACTTC	CASGELAEGEQYF
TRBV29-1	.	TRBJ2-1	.	TGCAGCGCCCAAAGGGACAATGAGCAGTTCTTC	CSAQRDNEQFF
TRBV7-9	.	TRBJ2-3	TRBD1	TGTGCCAGCAGCCCGGGGACAGCTGAAACTAGCACAGATACGCAGTATTTT	CASSPGTAETSTDTQYF